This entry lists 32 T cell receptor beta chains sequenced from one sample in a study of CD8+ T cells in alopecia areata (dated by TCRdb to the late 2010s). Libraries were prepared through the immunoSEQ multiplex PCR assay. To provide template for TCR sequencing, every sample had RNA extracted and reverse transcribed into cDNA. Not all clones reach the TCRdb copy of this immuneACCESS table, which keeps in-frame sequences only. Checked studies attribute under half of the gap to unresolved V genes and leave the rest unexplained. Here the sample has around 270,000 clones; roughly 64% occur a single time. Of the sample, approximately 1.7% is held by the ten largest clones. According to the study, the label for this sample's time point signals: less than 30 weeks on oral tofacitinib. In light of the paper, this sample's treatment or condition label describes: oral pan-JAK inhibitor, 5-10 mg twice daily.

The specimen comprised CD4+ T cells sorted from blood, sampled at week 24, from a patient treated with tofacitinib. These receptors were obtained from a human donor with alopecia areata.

The CDR3 here is CASSLGTRTSNQPQHF. The CDR3 region has the DNA TGTGCCAGCAGCTTAGGGACCAGGACGAGCAATCAGCCCCAGCATTTT. V usage is TRBV7-2 and J usage is TRBJ1-5; no definite D call. Germline assignment: CDR1 SGHTA and CDR2 FQGNSA. V was trimmed by 1 base and J by 1 base, leaving 11 bases between them. This CDR3 has 16 amino acids.

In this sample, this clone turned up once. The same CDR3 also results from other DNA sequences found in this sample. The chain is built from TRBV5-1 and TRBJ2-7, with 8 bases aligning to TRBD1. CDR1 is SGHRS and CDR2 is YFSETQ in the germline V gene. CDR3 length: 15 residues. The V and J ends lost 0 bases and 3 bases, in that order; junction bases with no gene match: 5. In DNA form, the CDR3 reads TGCGCCAGCAGCTTGGACGGACAGGGCAGCTACGAGCAGTACTTC. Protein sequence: CASSLDGQGSYEQYF.

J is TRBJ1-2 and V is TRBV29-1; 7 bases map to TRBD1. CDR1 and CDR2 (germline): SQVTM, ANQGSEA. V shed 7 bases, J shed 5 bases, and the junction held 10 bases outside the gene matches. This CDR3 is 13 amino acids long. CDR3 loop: CSASGGGRYGYTF. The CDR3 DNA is TGCAGCGCCTCGGGAGGGGGCCGGTATGGCTACACCTTC.

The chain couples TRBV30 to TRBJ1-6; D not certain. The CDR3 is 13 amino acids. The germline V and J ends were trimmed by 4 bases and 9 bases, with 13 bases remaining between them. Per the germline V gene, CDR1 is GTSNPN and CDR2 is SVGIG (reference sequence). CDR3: CAWKGSVRSPLHF. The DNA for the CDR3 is TGTGCCTGGAAGGGCAGCGTCCGTTCACCCCTCCACTTT.

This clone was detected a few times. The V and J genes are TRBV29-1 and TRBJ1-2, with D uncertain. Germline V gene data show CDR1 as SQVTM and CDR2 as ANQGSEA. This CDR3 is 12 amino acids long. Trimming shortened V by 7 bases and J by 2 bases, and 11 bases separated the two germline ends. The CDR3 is CSARTPNYGYTF. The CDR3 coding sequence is TGCAGCGCCCGAACTCCGAACTATGGCTACACCTTC.

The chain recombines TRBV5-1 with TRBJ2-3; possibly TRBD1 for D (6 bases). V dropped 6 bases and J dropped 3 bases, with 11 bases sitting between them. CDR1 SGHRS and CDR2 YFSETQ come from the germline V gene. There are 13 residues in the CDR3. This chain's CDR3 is CASMRGWTDTQYF. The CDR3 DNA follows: TGCGCCAGCATGAGGGGGTGGACAGATACGCAGTATTTT.

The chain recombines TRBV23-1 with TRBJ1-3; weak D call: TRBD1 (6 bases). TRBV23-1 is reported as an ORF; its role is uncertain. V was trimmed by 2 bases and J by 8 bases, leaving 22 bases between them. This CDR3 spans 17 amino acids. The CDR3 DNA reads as TGCGCCAGCAGTCAAGCACCGGGACAAACACGAGGGGACACCATATATTTT. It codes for CASSQAPGQTRGDTIYF.

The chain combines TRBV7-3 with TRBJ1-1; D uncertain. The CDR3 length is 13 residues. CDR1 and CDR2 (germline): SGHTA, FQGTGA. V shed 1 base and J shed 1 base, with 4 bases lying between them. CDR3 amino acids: CASSLNGNTEAFF. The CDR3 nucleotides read TGTGCCAGCAGCTTAAACGGGAACACTGAAGCTTTCTTT.

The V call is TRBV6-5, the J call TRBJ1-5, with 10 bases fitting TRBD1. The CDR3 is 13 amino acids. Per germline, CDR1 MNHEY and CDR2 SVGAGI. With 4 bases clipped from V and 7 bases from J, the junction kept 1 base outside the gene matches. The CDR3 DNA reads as TGTGCCAGCAGTTCGGACAGGGGGCAGCCCCAGCATTTT. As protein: CASSSDRGQPQHF.

CDR3 sequence (DNA): TGTGCCAGCAGCTTAGCGATAGGACAGGGGACTGGCTACACCTTC. It yields the protein CASSLAIGQGTGYTF. The rearrangement joins TRBV7-9 to TRBJ1-2; 9 bases agree with TRBD1. V lost 0 bases, J lost 7 bases, and 6 bases stayed unmatched. The CDR3 runs 15 residues. Per germline, CDR1 SEHNR and CDR2 FQNEAQ (reference sequence).

In nucleotides, the CDR3 is TGCGCCAGCAGCTTGGCCGTAGGGCTAAACTATGGCTACACCTTC. It yields the protein CASSLAVGLNYGYTF. The chain carries TRBV5-1 and TRBJ1-2; D gene ambiguous. Per germline, CDR1 SGHRS and CDR2 YFSETQ. Trimming took off 0 bases at V and 2 bases at J, with 11 bases between the two ends. This CDR3 contains 15 residues.

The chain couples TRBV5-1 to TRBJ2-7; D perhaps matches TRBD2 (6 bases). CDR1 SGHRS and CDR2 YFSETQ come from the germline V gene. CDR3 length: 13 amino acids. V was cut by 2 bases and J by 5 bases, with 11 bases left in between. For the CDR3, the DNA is TGCGCCAGCAGCTTTTTGGGGGAGGACGAGCAGTACTTC. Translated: CASSFLGEDEQYF.

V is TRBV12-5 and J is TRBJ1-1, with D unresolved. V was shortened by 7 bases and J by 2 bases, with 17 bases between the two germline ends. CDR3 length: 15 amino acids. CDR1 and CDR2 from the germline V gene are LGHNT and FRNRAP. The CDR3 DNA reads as TGTGCTAGTGCCCGCGGAGGGATCGGTAACACTGAAGCTTTCTTT. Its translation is CASARGGIGNTEAFF.

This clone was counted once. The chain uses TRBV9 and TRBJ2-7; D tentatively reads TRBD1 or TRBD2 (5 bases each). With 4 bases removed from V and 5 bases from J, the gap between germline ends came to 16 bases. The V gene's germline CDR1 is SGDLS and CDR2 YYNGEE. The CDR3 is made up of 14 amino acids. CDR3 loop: CASSFGTARDEQYF. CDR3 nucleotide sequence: TGTGCCAGCAGCTTTGGGACGGCCAGAGACGAGCAGTACTTC.

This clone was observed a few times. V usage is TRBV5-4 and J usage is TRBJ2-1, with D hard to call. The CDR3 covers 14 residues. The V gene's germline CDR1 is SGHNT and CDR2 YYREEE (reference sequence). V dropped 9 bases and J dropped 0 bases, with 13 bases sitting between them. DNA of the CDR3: TGTGCCACTAGGGCGAGCCTCTCCTACAATGAGCAGTTCTTC. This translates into CATRASLSYNEQFF.

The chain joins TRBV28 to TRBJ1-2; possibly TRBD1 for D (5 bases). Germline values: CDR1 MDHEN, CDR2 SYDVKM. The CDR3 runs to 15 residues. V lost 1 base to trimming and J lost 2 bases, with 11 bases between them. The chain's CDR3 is CASSLSRQNNYGYTF. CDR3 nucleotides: TGTGCCAGCAGTTTATCCCGACAGAACAACTATGGCTACACCTTC.

The CDR3 DNA sequence: TGTGCCAGTAGACGGCAGGGGGCGAGCGGAGATACGCAGTATTTT. The encoded protein is CASRRQGASGDTQYF. The gene calls are TRBV19 and TRBJ2-3, with 8 bases lining up with TRBD1. The germline V gene encodes CDR1 LNHDA and CDR2 SQIVND (reference sequence). This CDR3 spans 15 amino acids. V gave up 6 bases and J gave up 5 bases; unmatched junction bases: 10.

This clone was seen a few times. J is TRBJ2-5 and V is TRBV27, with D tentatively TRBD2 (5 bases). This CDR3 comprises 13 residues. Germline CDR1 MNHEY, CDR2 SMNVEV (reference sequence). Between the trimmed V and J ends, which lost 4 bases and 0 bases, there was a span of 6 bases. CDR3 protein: CASSWRNQETQYF. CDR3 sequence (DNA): TGTGCCAGCAGTTGGAGGAACCAAGAGACCCAGTACTTC.

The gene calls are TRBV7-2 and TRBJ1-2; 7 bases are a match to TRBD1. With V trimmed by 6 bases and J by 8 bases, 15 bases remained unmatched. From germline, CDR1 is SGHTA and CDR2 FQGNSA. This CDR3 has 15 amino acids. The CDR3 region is CASSPQTGLLKGYTF. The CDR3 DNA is TGTGCCAGCAGTCCTCAGACAGGGCTTTTGAAGGGCTACACCTTC.

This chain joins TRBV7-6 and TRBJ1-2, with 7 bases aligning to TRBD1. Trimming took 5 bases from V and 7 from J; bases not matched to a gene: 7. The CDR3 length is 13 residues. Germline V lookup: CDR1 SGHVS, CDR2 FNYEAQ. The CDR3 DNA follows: TGTGCCAGCAGCCTCGGACAGGCAACTGGCTACACCTTC. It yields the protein CASSLGQATGYTF.

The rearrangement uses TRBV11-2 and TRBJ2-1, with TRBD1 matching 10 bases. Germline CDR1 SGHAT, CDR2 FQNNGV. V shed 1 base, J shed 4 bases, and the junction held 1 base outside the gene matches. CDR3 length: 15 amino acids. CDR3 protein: CASSLAGQGYNEQFF. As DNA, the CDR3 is TGTGCCAGCAGCTTAGCGGGACAGGGGTACAATGAGCAGTTCTTC.

This chain's CDR3 is CASSLEVRGTNSPLHF. The CDR3 coding sequence is TGCGCCAGCAGCTTGGAGGTCAGGGGGACTAATTCACCCCTCCACTTT. This chain uses TRBV5-1 with TRBJ1-6, with 7 nucleotides matching TRBD1. Germline CDR1 is SGHRS and CDR2 is YFSETQ. The CDR3 spans 16 residues. Trimming cost V 0 bases and J 6 bases; bases outside gene matches: 6. Looking up the rest from reference TRBV5-1 and TRBJ1-6 gives the full variable domain: KAGVTQTPRYLIKTRGQQVTLSCSPISGHRSVSWYQQTPGQGLQFLFEYFSETQRNKGNFPGRFSGRQFSNSRSEMNVSTLELGDSALYLCASSLEVRGTNSPLHFGNGTRLTVT.

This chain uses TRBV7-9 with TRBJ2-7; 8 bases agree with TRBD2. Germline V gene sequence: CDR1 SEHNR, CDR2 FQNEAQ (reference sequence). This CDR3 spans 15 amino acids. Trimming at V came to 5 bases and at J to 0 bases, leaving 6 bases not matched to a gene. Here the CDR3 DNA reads TGTGCCAGCAGCATCCGGGGGACTAGCTCCTACGAGCAGTACTTC. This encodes CASSIRGTSSYEQYF.

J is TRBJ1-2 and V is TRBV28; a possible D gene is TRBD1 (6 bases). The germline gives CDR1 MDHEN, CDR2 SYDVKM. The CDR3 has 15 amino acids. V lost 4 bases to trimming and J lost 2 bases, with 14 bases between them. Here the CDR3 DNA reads TGTGCCAGCAGTTCCCCCTCAGGGACAAACTATGGCTACACCTTC. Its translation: CASSSPSGTNYGYTF.

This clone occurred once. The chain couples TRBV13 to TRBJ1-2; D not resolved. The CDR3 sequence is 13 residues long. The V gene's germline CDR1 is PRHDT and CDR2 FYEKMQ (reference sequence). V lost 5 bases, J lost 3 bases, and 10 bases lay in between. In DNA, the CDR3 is TGTGCCAGCAGCCCCAACTTGGACTATGGCTACACCTTC. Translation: CASSPNLDYGYTF.

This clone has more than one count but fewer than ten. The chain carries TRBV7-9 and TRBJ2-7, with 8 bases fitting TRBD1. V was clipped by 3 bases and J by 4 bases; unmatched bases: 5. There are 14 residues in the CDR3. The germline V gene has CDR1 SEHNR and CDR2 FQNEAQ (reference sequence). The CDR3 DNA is TGTGCCAGCAGCTTCGGGACAGGAATATACGAGCAGTACTTC. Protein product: CASSFGTGIYEQYF. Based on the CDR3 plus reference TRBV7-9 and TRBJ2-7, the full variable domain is DTGVSQNPRHKITKRGQNVTFRCDPISEHNRLYWYRQTLGQGPEFLTYFQNEAQLEKSRLLSDRFSAERPKGSFSTLEIQRTEQGDSAMYLCASSFGTGIYEQYFGPGTRLTVT.

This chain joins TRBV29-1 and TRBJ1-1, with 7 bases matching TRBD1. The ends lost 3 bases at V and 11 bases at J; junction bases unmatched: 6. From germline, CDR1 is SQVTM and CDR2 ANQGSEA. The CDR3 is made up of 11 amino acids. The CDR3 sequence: CSVETGPMAFF. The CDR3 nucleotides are TGCAGCGTTGAGACAGGGCCGATGGCTTTCTTT.

The CDR3 DNA reads as TGTGCCAGCAGCTTAGACGGCTATGGCTACACCTTC. As protein: CASSLDGYGYTF. The rearrangement joins TRBV7-3 to TRBJ1-2; unclear D gene. This CDR3 has 12 amino acids. The V end was cut by 2 bases, the J end by 4 bases, with 5 bases between. From germline, CDR1 is SGHTA and CDR2 FQGTGA.

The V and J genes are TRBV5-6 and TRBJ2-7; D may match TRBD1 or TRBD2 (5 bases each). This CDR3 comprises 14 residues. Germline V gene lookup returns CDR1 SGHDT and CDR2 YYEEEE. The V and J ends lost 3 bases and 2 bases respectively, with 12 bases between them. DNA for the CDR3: TGTGCCAGCAGCTACTGGGACCAGCCCTACGAGCAGTACTTC. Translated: CASSYWDQPYEQYF. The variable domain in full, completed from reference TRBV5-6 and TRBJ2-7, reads DAGVTQSPTHLIKTRGQQVTLRCSPKSGHDTVSWYQQALGQGPQFIFQYYEEEERQRGNFPDRFSGHQFPNYSSELNVNALLLGDSALYLCASSYWDQPYEQYFGPGTRLTVT.

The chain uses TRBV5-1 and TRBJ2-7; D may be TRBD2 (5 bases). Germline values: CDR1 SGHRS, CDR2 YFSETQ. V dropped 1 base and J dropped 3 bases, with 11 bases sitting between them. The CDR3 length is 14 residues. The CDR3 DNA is TGCGCCAGCAGCTTGTTGGGAGAAGGCTACGAGCAGTACTTC. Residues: CASSLLGEGYEQYF.

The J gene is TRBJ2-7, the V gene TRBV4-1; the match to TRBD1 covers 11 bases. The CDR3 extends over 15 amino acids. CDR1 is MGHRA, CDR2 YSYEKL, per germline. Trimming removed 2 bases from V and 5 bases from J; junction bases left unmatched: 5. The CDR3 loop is CASSQPGQGANEQYF. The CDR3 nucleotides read TGCGCCAGCAGCCAACCCGGACAGGGGGCTAACGAGCAGTACTTC.

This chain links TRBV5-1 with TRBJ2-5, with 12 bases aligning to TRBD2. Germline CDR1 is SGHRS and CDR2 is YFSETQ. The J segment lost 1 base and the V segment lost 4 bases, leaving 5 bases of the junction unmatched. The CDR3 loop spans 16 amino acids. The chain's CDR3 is CASSTGLAGLQETQYF. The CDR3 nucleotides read TGCGCCAGCAGCACGGGACTAGCGGGCCTCCAAGAGACCCAGTACTTC.